This note documents a single T cell receptor (beta chain) sequence. This record belongs to a study of control samples from healthy donors and cancer patients. With V trimmed by 6 bases and J by 5 bases, 6 bases remained unmatched. The CDR3 consists of 14 residues. Germline CDR1 is LNHDA and CDR2 is SQIVND (reference sequence). Profiling relied on immunoSEQ multiplex PCR, and the TCRdb table lists in-frame clones only, not all of them. Among around 230,000 clones listed, just under 95% were seen once. The sequence was obtained from a man in his forties or fifties in good health. The chain is built from TRBV19 and TRBJ2-1; TRBD2 aligns across 8 bases. What was sequenced was blood. The CDR3 here is CASSTSGLNNEQFF. Written as DNA, the CDR3 is TGTGCCAGTAGCACTAGCGGCCTTAACAATGAGCAGTTCTTC.